This T cell receptor beta chain was identified during a study of T cells expressing NK-cell markers. Study context: Seven of the eight sequenced donors were classified as HCMV-seropositive, and one was classified as seronegative.

TCRdb re-analyzed the 5' RACE reads; it lists each CDR3 protein once, without DNA. In all, the sample yields roughly 160,000 distinct CDR3 sequences. The CDR3 has 17 amino acids. Germline lookup yields CDR1 SGHRS and CDR2 YFSETQ. The chain employs TRBV5-1 and TRBJ2-2; the TRBD2 assignment by TCRdb is unverifiable without DNA. The clonotype originates from a woman aged 18 to 75 in good health. What was sequenced was blood T cells: a sorted CD56 or NKG2C T cell subset, CD4+ or CD8+ T cells, or bulk PBMC T cells (not recorded which). CDR3 protein: CASSFSTTSANTGELFF.